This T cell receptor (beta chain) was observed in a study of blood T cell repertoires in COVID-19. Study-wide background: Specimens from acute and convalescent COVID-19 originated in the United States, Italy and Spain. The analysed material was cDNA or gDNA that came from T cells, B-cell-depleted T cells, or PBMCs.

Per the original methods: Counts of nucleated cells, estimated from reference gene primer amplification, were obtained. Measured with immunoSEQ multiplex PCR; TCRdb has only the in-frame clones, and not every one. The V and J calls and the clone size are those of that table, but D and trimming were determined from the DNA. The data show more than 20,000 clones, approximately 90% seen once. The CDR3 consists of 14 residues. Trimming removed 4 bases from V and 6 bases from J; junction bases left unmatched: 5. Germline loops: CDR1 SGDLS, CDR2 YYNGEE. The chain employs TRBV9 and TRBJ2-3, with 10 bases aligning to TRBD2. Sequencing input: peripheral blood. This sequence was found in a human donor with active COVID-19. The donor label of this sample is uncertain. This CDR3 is CASSPQAGGDTQYF. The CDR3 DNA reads TGTGCCAGCAGCCCTCAAGCGGGGGGGGATACGCAGTATTTT.